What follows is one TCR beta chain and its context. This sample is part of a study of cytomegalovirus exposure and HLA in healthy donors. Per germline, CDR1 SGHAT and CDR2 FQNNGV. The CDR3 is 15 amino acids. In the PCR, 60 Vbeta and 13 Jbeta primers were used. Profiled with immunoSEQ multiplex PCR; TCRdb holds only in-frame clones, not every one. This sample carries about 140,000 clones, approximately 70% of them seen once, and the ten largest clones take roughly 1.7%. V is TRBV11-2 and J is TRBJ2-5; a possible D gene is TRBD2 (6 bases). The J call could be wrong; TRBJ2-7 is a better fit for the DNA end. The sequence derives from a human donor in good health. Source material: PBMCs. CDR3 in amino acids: CASSFRDSLPYEQYF. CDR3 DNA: TGTGCCAGCAGCTTCAGGGACTCTCTCCCCTACGAGCAGTACTTC.